This T cell receptor (beta chain) was obtained from a study of blood T cell repertoires in COVID-19. For the study at large: From the United States, Italy and Spain came samples of acute and convalescent COVID-19. T cells, B-cell-depleted T cells, or PBMCs provided the cDNA or gDNA that served as material.

Germline assignment: CDR1 SQVTM and CDR2 ANQGSEA. V dropped 7 bases and J dropped 4; count of bases not matched to a gene: 4. This CDR3 region has 12 residues. In the source study's methods: Using reference gene primer amplification, nucleated cell counts were estimated. This table comes from immunoSEQ multiplex PCR, and its TCRdb copy is limited to in-frame clones, with some not included. V, J and clone size are taken as reported in that table, and D and trimming were inferred from the DNA itself. In the table there are fewer than 250,000 clones, 80% to 90% of which are singletons. This receptor was identified in a man aged 30 to 39 with active or convalescent COVID-19. The V gene is TRBV29-1, the J gene TRBJ2-7; 10 bases map to TRBD2. The sample comprised peripheral blood. CDR3 protein: CSGQREGYEQYF. In nucleotides, the CDR3 is TGCAGCGGGCAGCGGGAGGGGTACGAGCAGTACTTC.